The entry below gives a single T cell receptor beta chain sequence along with its context. The data were obtained in a study of blood T cell repertoires in COVID-19. Whole-study context: Donors in the United States, Italy and Spain gave samples during acute or convalescent COVID-19. Sample material is recorded as cDNA or gDNA derived from T cells, B-cell-depleted T cells, or PBMCs.

Original processing methods: Reference gene primer amplification in the assay estimated nucleated cell counts. TCRdb's copy holds only in-frame clones and misses some; the assay was immunoSEQ multiplex PCR. From that table come the V and J calls and clone size; the DNA was used to work out D and trimming. The repertoire holds tens of thousands of clones, with more than 65% as singletons. The sequencing input was peripheral blood. This sequence originates from a man between 65 and 85 years old with acute or convalescent COVID-19.

The CDR3 is CASSIRSSYNEQFF. Here the CDR3 DNA reads TGTGCCAGCAGCATCCGGAGCTCCTACAATGAGCAGTTCTTC. The V call is TRBV5-4, the J call TRBJ2-1; the D is unclear. The CDR3 runs to 14 residues. V lost 4 bases, J lost 0 bases, and 8 bases lay in between. CDR1 SGHNT and CDR2 YYREEE come from the germline V gene (reference sequence). The full variable domain, completed using reference TRBV5-4 and TRBJ2-1, is ETGVTQSPTHLIKTRGQQVTLRCSSQSGHNTVSWYQQALGQGPQFIFQYYREEENGRGNFPPRFSGLQFPNYSSELNVNALELDDSALYLCASSIRSSYNEQFFGPGTRLTVL.